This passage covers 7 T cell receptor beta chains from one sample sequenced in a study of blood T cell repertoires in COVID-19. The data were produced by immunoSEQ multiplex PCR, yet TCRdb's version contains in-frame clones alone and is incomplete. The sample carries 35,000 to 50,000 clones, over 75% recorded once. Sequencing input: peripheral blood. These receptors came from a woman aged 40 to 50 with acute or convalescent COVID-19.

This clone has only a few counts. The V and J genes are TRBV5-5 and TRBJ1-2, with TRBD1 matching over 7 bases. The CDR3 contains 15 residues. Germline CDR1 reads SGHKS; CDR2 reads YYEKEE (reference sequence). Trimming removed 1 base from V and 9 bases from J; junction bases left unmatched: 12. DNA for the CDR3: TGTGCCAGCAGCTTGCTCCTCGCCGCAGGGGGGAGCTACACCTTC. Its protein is CASSLLLAAGGSYTF.

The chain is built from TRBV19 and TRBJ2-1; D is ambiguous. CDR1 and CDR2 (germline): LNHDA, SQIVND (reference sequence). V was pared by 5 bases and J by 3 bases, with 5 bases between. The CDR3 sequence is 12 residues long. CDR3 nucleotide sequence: TGTGCCAGTAGTGTTAGCTACAATGAGCAGTTCTTC. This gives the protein CASSVSYNEQFF.

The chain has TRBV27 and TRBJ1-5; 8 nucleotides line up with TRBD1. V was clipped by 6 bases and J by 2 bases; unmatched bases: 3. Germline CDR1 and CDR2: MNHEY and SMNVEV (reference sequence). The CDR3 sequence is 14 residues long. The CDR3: CASRVQGGNQPQHF. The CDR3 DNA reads TGTGCCAGCAGGGTACAGGGGGGCAATCAGCCCCAGCATTTT.

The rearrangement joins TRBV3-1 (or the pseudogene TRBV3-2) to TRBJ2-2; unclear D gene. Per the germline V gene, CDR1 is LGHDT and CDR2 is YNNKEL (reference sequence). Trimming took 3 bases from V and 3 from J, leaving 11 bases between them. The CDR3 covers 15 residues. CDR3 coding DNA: TGTGCCAGCAGCCACACGGTATTGGACACCGGGGAGCTGTTTTTT. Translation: CASSHTVLDTGELFF.

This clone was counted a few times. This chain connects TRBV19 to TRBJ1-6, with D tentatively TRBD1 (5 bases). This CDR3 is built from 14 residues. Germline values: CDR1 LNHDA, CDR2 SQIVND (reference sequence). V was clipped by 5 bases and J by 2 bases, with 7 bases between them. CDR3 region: CASSEDTYNSPLHF. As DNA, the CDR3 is TGTGCCAGTAGTGAGGACACCTATAATTCACCCCTCCACTTT.

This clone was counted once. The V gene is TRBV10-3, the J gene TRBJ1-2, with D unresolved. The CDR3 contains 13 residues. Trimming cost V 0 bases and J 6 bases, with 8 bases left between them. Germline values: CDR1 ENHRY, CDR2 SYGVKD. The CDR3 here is CAISESSRDGYTF. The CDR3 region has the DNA TGTGCCATCAGTGAGTCCTCCCGGGATGGCTACACCTTC.

CDR3 residues: CASSVTGWAEQYF. CDR3 nucleotide sequence: TGTGCCAGCAGCGTAACAGGGTGGGCCGAGCAGTACTTC. The chain has TRBV9 and TRBJ2-7, with a tentative D call TRBD1 (6 bases). Per the germline V gene, CDR1 is SGDLS and CDR2 is YYNGEE. This CDR3 spans 13 amino acids. The germline V and J ends were trimmed by 1 base and 6 bases, with 11 bases remaining between them.